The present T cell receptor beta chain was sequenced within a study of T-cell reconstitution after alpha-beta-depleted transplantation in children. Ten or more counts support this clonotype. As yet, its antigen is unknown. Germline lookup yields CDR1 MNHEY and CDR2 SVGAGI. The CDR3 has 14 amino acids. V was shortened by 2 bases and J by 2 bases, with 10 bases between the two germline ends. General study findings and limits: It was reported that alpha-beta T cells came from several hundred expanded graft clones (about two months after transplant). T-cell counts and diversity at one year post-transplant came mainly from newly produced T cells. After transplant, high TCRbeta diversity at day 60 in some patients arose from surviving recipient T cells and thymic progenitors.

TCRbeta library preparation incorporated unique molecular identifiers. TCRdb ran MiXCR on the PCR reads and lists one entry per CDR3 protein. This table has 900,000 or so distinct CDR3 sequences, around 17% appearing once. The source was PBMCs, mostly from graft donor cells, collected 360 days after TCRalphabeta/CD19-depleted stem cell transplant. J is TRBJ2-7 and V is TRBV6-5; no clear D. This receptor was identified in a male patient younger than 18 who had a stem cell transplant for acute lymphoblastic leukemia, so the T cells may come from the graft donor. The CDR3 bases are TGTGCCAGCAGTTACCCGACGTTAACCTACGAGCAGTACTTC. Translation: CASSYPTLTYEQYF.